A selection of T cell receptor beta chains follows, all from one sample in a study of blood T cell repertoires in COVID-19. Assay: immunoSEQ multiplex PCR; the TCRdb copy retains only in-frame clones and omits some. This repertoire shows about 170,000 clones, approximately 82% found once; its top ten account for 22%. Sample: peripheral blood. Receptors originate from a woman aged 80 or older with acute or convalescent COVID-19. The CDR3 runs from the conserved cysteine through the conserved F or W.

V,CDR3
TRBV9,CASSVTGSGETEAFF
TRBV9,CASSVVAGGPGANVLTF
TRBV6-5,CASSNGQAEAFF
TRBV10-1,CANQGTNSPLHF
TRBV27,CASSPEIAGAPNEQFF
TRBV4-1,CASSEDRDYEQYF
TRBV6-5,CASTIQGLSGNTIYF
TRBV5-1,CASSLAGRTGLSYEQYF
TRBV6-6,CASSRPASGRTYEQYF
TRBV5-1,CASSLEAGTSGHEQFF
TRBV9,CASSDKQGKKGNTIYF
TRBV7-2,CASSLRGGPNEQFF